The subject of this entry is one TCR beta chain. The sample originates from a study of blood T cell repertoires in COVID-19. Study information: Some COVID-19 samples were acute and others convalescent; all came from the United States, Italy and Spain. T cells, B-cell-depleted T cells, or PBMCs provided the cDNA or gDNA that served as material.

The V and J ends lost 6 bases and 1 base respectively, with 9 bases between them. The V gene's germline CDR1 is SEHNR and CDR2 FQNEAQ (reference sequence). CDR3 length equals 13 residues. In the original processing: Using reference gene primer amplification, nucleated cell counts were estimated. Using immunoSEQ multiplex PCR, the repertoire was profiled, and TCRdb retains in-frame clones only, with some absent. V and J calls and clone size are copied from that table; D and trimming were computed from the DNA. This table holds about 38,000 clones, 90% found once. This TCR was recovered from a man in his 60s with active or convalescent COVID-19. The J gene is TRBJ1-1, the V gene TRBV7-9; perhaps TRBD1 as D (6 bases). Sequenced sample: peripheral blood. CDR3 protein: CASRKGGNTEAFF. In DNA form, the CDR3 reads TGTGCCAGCAGGAAAGGGGGGAACACTGAAGCTTTCTTT. The variable domain in full, completed from reference TRBV7-9 and TRBJ1-1, reads DTGVSQNPRHKITKRGQNVTFRCDPISEHNRLYWYRQTLGQGPEFLTYFQNEAQLEKSRLLSDRFSAERPKGSFSTLEIQRTEQGDSAMYLCASRKGGNTEAFFGQGTRLTVV.